This entry is about one T cell receptor (beta chain). This specimen belongs to a study of cytomegalovirus exposure and HLA in healthy donors. CDR1 is LGHNA and CDR2 is YNFKEQ in the germline V gene. The CDR3 totals 17 residues. Trimming pared 0 bases from V and 2 bases from J, leaving 16 bases between. The PCR employed 60 Vbeta primers together with 13 Jbeta primers. TCRdb keeps only in-frame clones here, not all; method: immunoSEQ multiplex PCR. The top ten hold roughly 1.9% of the sample, which has approximately 210,000 clones, approximately 86% seen once. The chain recombines TRBV4-2 with TRBJ1-2, with D perhaps matching TRBD1 (5 bases). The receptor comes from a woman aged 18-29 years in good health and CMV-seronegative. Sequencing was carried out using PBMCs. CDR3 nucleotides: TGTGCCAGCAGCCAAGACGGCCCGCGGGGGAAGAACTATGGCTACACCTTC. Protein product: CASSQDGPRGKNYGYTF.